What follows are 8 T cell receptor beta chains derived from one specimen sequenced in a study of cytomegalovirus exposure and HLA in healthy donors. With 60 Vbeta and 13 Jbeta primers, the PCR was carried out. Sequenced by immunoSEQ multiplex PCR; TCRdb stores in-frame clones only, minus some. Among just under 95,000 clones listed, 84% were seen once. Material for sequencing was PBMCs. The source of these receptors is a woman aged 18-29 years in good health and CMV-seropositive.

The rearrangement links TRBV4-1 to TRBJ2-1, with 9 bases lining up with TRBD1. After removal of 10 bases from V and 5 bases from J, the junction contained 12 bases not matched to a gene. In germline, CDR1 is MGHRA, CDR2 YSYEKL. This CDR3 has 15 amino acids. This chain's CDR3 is CATNPGTGLDNEQFF. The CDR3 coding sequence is TGCGCCACCAACCCCGGGACAGGGTTAGACAATGAGCAGTTCTTC.

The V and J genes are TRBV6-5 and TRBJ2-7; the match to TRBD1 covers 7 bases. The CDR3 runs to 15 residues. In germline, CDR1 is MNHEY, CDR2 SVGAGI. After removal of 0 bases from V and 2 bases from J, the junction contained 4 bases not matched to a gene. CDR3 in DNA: TGTGCCAGCAGTTACTCCGGGGACAGCGCCTACGAGCAGTACTTC. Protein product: CASSYSGDSAYEQYF.

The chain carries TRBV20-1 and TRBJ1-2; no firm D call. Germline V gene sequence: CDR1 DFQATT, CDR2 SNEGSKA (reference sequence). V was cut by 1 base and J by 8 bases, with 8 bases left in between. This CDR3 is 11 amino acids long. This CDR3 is CSARVGGGYTF. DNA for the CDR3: TGCAGTGCTAGAGTGGGAGGGGGCTACACCTTC.

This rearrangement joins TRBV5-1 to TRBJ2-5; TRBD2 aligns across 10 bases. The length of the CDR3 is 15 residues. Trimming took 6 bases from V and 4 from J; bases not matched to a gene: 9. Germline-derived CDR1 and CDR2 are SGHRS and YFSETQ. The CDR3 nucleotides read TGCGCCAGCACCCATCCAGGACTAGCGGTAGAGACCCAGTACTTC. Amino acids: CASTHPGLAVETQYF.

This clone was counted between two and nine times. DNA of the CDR3: TGTGCCAGCAGTGGACAGGGCCACTCCTACGAGCAGTACTTC. This encodes CASSGQGHSYEQYF. V is TRBV6-1 and J is TRBJ2-7; 7 bases match TRBD1. After removal of 4 bases from V and 0 bases from J, the junction contained 3 bases not matched to a gene. The CDR3 is made up of 14 amino acids. Looked up from germline, CDR1 is MNHNS and CDR2 is SASEGT.

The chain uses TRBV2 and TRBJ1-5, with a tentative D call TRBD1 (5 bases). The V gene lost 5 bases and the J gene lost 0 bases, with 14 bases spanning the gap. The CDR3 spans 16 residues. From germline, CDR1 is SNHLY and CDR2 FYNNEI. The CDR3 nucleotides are TGTGCCAGCAGTACAGCAGGGATAGATAGCAATCAGCCCCAGCATTTT. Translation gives CASSTAGIDSNQPQHF.

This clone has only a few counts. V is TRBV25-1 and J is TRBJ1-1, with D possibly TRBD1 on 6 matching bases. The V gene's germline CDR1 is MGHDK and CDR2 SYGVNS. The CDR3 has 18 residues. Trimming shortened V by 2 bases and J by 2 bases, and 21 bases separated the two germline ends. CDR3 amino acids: CASSELVLREGVNTEAFF. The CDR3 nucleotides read TGTGCCAGCAGTGAACTTGTTCTTCGGGAGGGGGTAAACACTGAAGCTTTCTTT.

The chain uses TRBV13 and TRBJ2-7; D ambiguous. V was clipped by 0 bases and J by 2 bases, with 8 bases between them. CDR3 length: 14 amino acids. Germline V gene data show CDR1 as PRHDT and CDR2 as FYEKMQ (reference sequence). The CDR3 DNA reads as TGTGCCAGCAGCTTAGGGGTACAAACCTACGAGCAGTACTTC. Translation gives CASSLGVQTYEQYF.